These T cell receptor beta chains were read from a single sample in a study of early T cells in non-severe SARS-CoV-2 infection. TCRdb re-analysed the 5' RACE reads in MiXCR, keeping a single row per CDR3 protein. The sample lists fewer than 50,000 distinct CDR3 sequences, around 6.5% occurring once. This specimen consisted of whole blood, obtained at baseline. All receptors come from an adult who was a healthcare worker with PCR-confirmed SARS-CoV-2 infection or an uninfected control (not recorded which). Both conserved end residues are part of each CDR3. A D gene is named only where the DNA matches it firmly. The listing skips clone size in some rows; elsewhere it reads once, few, many or a size class.

d_call | clone_size | j_call | v_call | cdr3_aa | cdr3_nt
- | - | TRBJ1-4 | TRBV5-1 | CASSLTTSREKLFF | TGCGCCAGCAGCTTGACAACGAGCCGCGAAAAACTGTTTTTT
TRBD2 | many | TRBJ2-1 | TRBV6-2/TRBV6-3 | CASTSSGGINEQFF | TGTGCCAGCACGAGTAGCGGGGGGATCAATGAGCAGTTCTTC
TRBD1 | few | TRBJ1-6 | TRBV5-1 | CASTPRGPSDSPLHF | TGCGCCAGCACCCCCAGGGGGCCCTCAGATTCACCCCTCCACTTT
- | many | TRBJ1-2 | TRBV9 | CASSVGEVEYGYTF | TGTGCCAGCAGCGTAGGGGAGGTGGAGTATGGCTACACCTTC
- | many | TRBJ2-7 | TRBV25-1 | CASSELGQESSEQYF | TGTGCCAGCAGTGAATTAGGGCAGGAGAGTAGCGAGCAGTACTTC
- | many | TRBJ2-2 | TRBV20-1 | CSARSGTENTGELFF | TGCAGTGCTAGGTCCGGGACGGAAAACACCGGGGAGCTGTTTTTT
- | many | TRBJ1-6 | TRBV27 | CASSRRDLNSPLHF | TGTGCCAGCTCCCGGAGGGACCTTAATTCACCCCTCCACTTT
TRBD1 | many | TRBJ1-6 | TRBV30 | CAWMWGTGNSPLHF | TGTGCCTGGATGTGGGGGACAGGGAATTCACCCCTCCACTTT
- | - | TRBJ2-3 | TRBV15 | CATSPGHFTQYF | TGTGCCACCAGCCCTGGACATTTTACGCAGTATTTT
- | many | TRBJ2-2 | TRBV18 | CASSGANTGELFF | TGTGCCAGCTCAGGGGCGAACACCGGGGAGCTGTTTTTT
- | - | TRBJ1-1 | TRBV29-1 | CSVERQGEAFF | TGCAGCGTTGAGCGGCAGGGTGAAGCTTTCTTT
- | many | TRBJ2-7 | TRBV5-4 | CASSSARDEQYF | TGTGCCAGCAGCTCGGCTAGGGATGAGCAGTACTTC
TRBD1 | many | TRBJ1-2 | TRBV10-3 | CAISERHRGDYGYTF | TGTGCCATCAGTGAGCGCCACAGGGGCGACTATGGCTACACCTTC
TRBD1 | few | TRBJ1-5 | TRBV6-6 | CASSYPTGVKGNQPQHF | TGTGCCAGCAGTTACCCGACAGGGGTAAAAGGCAATCAGCCCCAGCATTTT
- | few | TRBJ2-6 | TRBV20-1 | CSARTRLGPTTGANVLTF | TGCAGTGCTAGGACACGCCTGGGCCCAACGACTGGGGCCAACGTCCTGACTTTC
- | many | TRBJ1-1 | TRBV7-2 | CASSQQMNTEAFF | TGTGCCAGCAGCCAACAGATGAACACTGAAGCTTTCTTT
- | few | TRBJ1-5 | TRBV20-1 | CSARAGRAGQPQHF | TGCAGTGCTAGAGCGGGGCGCGCGGGTCAGCCCCAGCATTTT
TRBD1 | - | TRBJ1-4 | TRBV12-3/TRBV12-4 | CASKPTGGRKEKLFF | TGTGCCAGCAAACCTACAGGGGGCCGGAAAGAAAAACTGTTTTTT
TRBD1 | - | TRBJ1-1 | TRBV4-1 | CASSQRQGNMNTEAFF | TGCGCCAGCAGCCAACGACAGGGGAACATGAACACTGAAGCTTTCTTT
TRBD1 | - | TRBJ2-3 | TRBV7-6 | CASSPGTGSPDTQYF | TGTGCCAGCAGCCCCGGGACAGGGTCCCCAGATACGCAGTATTTT
- | many | TRBJ1-5 | TRBV12-3/TRBV12-4 | CASTGGGPNSNQPQHF | TGTGCCAGCACAGGAGGGGGGCCGAATAGCAATCAGCCCCAGCATTTT
- | many | TRBJ1-2 | TRBV7-6 | CASSLEPNYGYTF | TGTGCCAGCAGCTTAGAACCCAACTATGGCTACACCTTC
TRBD2 | few | TRBJ2-1 | TRBV6-2/TRBV6-3 | CASSHQVAGRYNEQFF | TGTGCCAGCAGTCACCAGGTAGCGGGGCGATACAATGAGCAGTTCTTC
- | - | TRBJ2-7 | TRBV30 | CAWNRRGGYEQYF | TGTGCCTGGAATCGCAGGGGCGGTTACGAGCAGTACTTC
- | - | TRBJ1-2 | TRBV7-9 | CASSWTSGGYTF | TGTGCCAGCAGCTGGACTTCTGGGGGCTACACCTTC
TRBD2 | many | TRBJ2-1 | TRBV10-3 | CAIGLGDNEQFF | TGTGCCATCGGACTAGGGGACAATGAGCAGTTCTTC
TRBD1 | many | TRBJ2-3 | TRBV7-2 | CASSSATGPDTQYF | TGTGCCAGCAGCTCAGCGACAGGGCCAGATACGCAGTATTTT
- | many | TRBJ2-2 | TRBV7-2 | CASSIGTGELFF | TGTGCCAGCAGCATAGGGACCGGGGAGCTGTTTTTT